The present TCR beta chain was sequenced within a study of T cell changes during pregnancy in multiple sclerosis. TCRdb's copy holds only in-frame clones and misses some; the assay was immunoSEQ multiplex PCR. This sample has approximately 85,000 clones, with 80% to 95% found just once. The TCR was taken from a female donor with multiple sclerosis, enrolled in a pregnancy study. The sample in question was peripheral blood, obtained in the first trimester of pregnancy.

The CDR3 sequence: CAIHRGPGETQYF. DNA for the CDR3: TGTGCCATCCACAGGGGGCCCGGGGAGACCCAGTACTTC. V gene TRBV10-3 combines with J gene TRBJ2-5; the match to TRBD1 covers 9 bases. Germline CDR1 is ENHRY and CDR2 is SYGVKD. The CDR3 runs 13 residues. V dropped 8 bases and J dropped 5; count of bases not matched to a gene: 6.